This T cell receptor (beta chain) is drawn from a study of regulatory T cells in long-lasting Graves disease. CDR3-region Arm-PCR and iRepertoire HTBI primers produced the TCR beta libraries. TCRdb re-called the multiplex PCR reads with MiXCR, one entry per CDR3 protein. The table records a few hundred thousand distinct CDR3 sequences, roughly a fifth of them present only once. Stated time point: persistent/refractory GD, antithyroid drugs over 5 years with positive TRAb. Scientists built the TCR library using RNA that was extracted from PBMCs. Blood from the periphery, nine milliliters in all, was drawn into EDTA tubes. The CDR3 has 16 amino acids. J gave up 5 bases and V 1 base, and 5 bases lay outside the gene matches. Germline V gives CDR1 LGHNA, CDR2 YSLEER.

The chain links TRBV4-3 to TRBJ1-6; 7 nucleotides align to TRBD1. This TCR came from a female donor with Graves disease. Sequenced here: peripheral blood mononuclear cells (PBMCs), sampled when the disease was refractory, from a patient treated with antithyroid drugs. The CDR3 sequence is CASSQGLGQNNSPLHF. DNA for the CDR3: TGCGCCAGCAGCCAAGGGTTGGGACAGAATAATTCACCCCTCCACTTT.